Listed below are T cell receptor beta chains from one sample, sequenced in a study of blood T cells in healthy people across ages. TCRdb processed the 5' RACE reads anew with MiXCR; each CDR3 protein has one entry. The sample carries around 900,000 distinct CDR3 sequences, around 54% recorded once. Sequences were obtained from blood. The source is a woman aged 55-69 years in good health. The CDR3 runs from the conserved cysteine through the conserved F or W. The order of the fields is D gene, J gene, clone size, V gene, CDR3 protein, CDR3 DNA. A D gene is named only where the DNA matches it firmly. A clone size is listed for some rows: how often the clone was seen (once, few, many), or a class if it is expanded.

>.|TRBJ2-1|.|TRBV20-1
CSARGSLGDNEQFF
TGCAGTGCTAGAGGATCGTTGGGGGACAATGAGCAGTTCTTC
>.|TRBJ2-3|many|TRBV6-2/TRBV6-3
CASSYTGTSTDTQYF
TGTGCCAGCAGTTACACGGGGACTAGCACAGATACGCAGTATTTT
>.|TRBJ2-7|few|TRBV4-1
CASSQGFGSSYEQYF
TGCGCCAGCAGCCAAGGGTTCGGGAGCTCCTACGAGCAGTACTTC
>TRBD2|TRBJ2-7|.|TRBV29-1
CSGLAGNEQYF
TGCAGCGGACTAGCGGGAAACGAGCAGTACTTC
>TRBD1|TRBJ2-5|.|TRBV6-6
CASSYRTGGETQYF
TGTGCCAGCAGTTACAGAACAGGGGGAGAGACCCAGTACTTC
>.|TRBJ2-1|.|TRBV28
CASSLFSGSNEQFF
TGTGCCAGCAGTTTGTTTTCAGGGTCGAATGAGCAGTTCTTC
>.|TRBJ2-7|many|TRBV30
CAWSVSLYYEQYF
TGTGCCTGGAGTGTAAGTCTATACTACGAGCAGTACTTC
>.|TRBJ1-1|.|TRBV5-6
CASSLEALSEAFF
TGTGCCAGCAGCTTGGAGGCACTGAGTGAAGCTTTCTTT
>TRBD1|TRBJ2-4|.|TRBV28
CASSLPGQGSKNIQYF
TGTGCCAGCAGTTTACCGGGACAGGGGTCCAAAAACATTCAGTACTTC
>TRBD2|TRBJ2-3|.|TRBV25-1
CASRKPYLVAGYTDTQYF
TGTGCCAGCAGGAAGCCCTACCTGGTAGCGGGGTACACAGATACGCAGTATTTT
>TRBD1|TRBJ2-7|.|TRBV5-1
CASSTGQSSNEQYF
TGCGCCAGCAGCACGGGACAGTCGAGCAACGAGCAGTACTTC
>.|TRBJ1-2|.|TRBV7-9
CASRGNYGYTF
TGTGCCAGCAGGGGTAACTATGGCTACACCTTC
>TRBD1|TRBJ2-7|.|TRBV10-3
CAISTGGLSYEQYF
TGTGCCATCAGTACAGGGGGCCTATCCTACGAGCAGTACTTC
>TRBD2|TRBJ2-1|.|TRBV10-2
CASSTSGTSNEQFF
TGCGCCAGCAGTACTAGCGGGACCAGTAATGAGCAGTTCTTC
>TRBD2|TRBJ2-3|.|TRBV3-1
CASSQALAGLTDTQYF
TGTGCCAGCAGCCAGGCACTAGCGGGTCTCACAGATACGCAGTATTTT
>TRBD1|TRBJ1-1|few|TRBV5-6
CASSRGQGHTEAFF
TGTGCCAGCAGTCGGGGACAGGGGCACACTGAAGCTTTCTTT
>TRBD2|TRBJ2-5|.|TRBV6-1
CASSNIAGALQETQYF
TGTGCCAGCAGTAATATAGCGGGCGCGCTCCAAGAGACCCAGTACTTC
>TRBD2|TRBJ2-7|.|TRBV12-3/TRBV12-4
CASSRPGRAGDYEQYF
TGTGCCAGCAGCCGACCGGGACGAGCGGGAGACTACGAGCAGTACTTC
>TRBD1|TRBJ1-1|.|TRBV14
CASSQDLRTGGINTEAFF
TGTGCCAGCAGCCAAGATCTTAGGACAGGGGGTATCAACACTGAAGCTTTCTTT
>.|TRBJ2-7|.|TRBV20-1
CSAGEPTVAVSSYEQYF
TGCAGTGCTGGGGAGCCGACAGTAGCGGTAAGCTCCTACGAGCAGTACTTC
>TRBD1|TRBJ2-7|.|TRBV3-1
CASSQGFRGREQYF
TGTGCCAGCAGCCAAGGCTTCAGGGGGCGCGAGCAGTACTTC
>.|TRBJ1-2|few|TRBV4-3
CASSQETGPYFYGYTF
TGCGCCAGCAGCCAAGAAACAGGACCATATTTCTATGGCTACACCTTC
>TRBD1|TRBJ1-6|.|TRBV18
CASSLQGAESPLHF
TGTGCCAGCTCACTACAGGGGGCAGAATCACCCCTCCACTTT
>.|TRBJ2-3|.|TRBV5-1
CASSLAPYSSTDTQYF
TGCGCCAGCAGCTTGGCCCCTTACTCTAGCACAGATACGCAGTATTTT
>TRBD2|TRBJ2-3|.|TRBV20-1
CSARDLREGPDTQYF
TGCAGTGCTAGAGATTTGAGGGAGGGCCCAGATACGCAGTATTTT
>TRBD2|TRBJ2-3|few|TRBV29-1
CSATSGGSTDTQYF
TGCAGCGCTACTAGCGGAGGAAGCACAGATACGCAGTATTTT
>.|TRBJ2-1|few|TRBV20-1
CSPKGGNNEQFF
TGCAGCCCCAAGGGCGGGAACAATGAGCAGTTCTTC
>.|TRBJ2-5|.|TRBV9
CASSPNTGETQYF
TGTGCCAGCAGCCCGAACACGGGAGAGACCCAGTACTTC
>.|TRBJ2-7|.|TRBV27
CASSFFPGTYEQYF
TGTGCCAGCAGTTTTTTCCCCGGAACCTACGAGCAGTACTTC
>TRBD1|TRBJ2-3|once|TRBV4-2
CASSQVAGQGIDTQYF
TGTGCCAGCAGCCAAGTAGCGGGACAGGGGATTGATACGCAGTATTTT
>.|TRBJ2-7|once|TRBV7-9
CASTTMAEPNYEQYF
TGTGCCAGTACGACCATGGCGGAACCTAACTACGAGCAGTACTTC
>.|TRBJ1-5|.|TRBV28
CASSLGLHQPQHF
TGTGCCAGCAGTTTGGGGTTGCATCAGCCCCAGCATTTT
>TRBD2|TRBJ2-3|.|TRBV28
CASSSSTSGSRGDTQYF
TGTGCCAGCAGCAGCTCGACTAGCGGGAGTCGTGGAGATACGCAGTATTTT
>.|TRBJ2-3|few|TRBV25-1
CASRGDLASDTQYF
TGTGCCAGCAGAGGGGACTTAGCATCAGATACGCAGTATTTT
>TRBD1|TRBJ2-7|.|TRBV5-1
CASSTGTAEGEQYF
TGCGCCAGCAGCACCGGGACAGCGGAAGGAGAGCAGTACTTC
>.|TRBJ1-6|.|TRBV20-1
CSATRAGNLNSPLHF
TGCAGTGCTACCCGTGCGGGGAACCTCAATTCACCCCTCCACTTT
>.|TRBJ2-3|.|TRBV24-1
CATSVRGWDTQYF
TGTGCCACCAGTGTTAGGGGATGGGATACGCAGTATTTT
>.|TRBJ2-7|.|TRBV18
CASSRDRTNGTEQYF
TGTGCCAGCTCGCGGGATCGGACTAACGGGACCGAGCAGTACTTC
>.|TRBJ1-1|.|TRBV7-9
CASSSSDTEAFF
TGTGCCAGCAGTTCCAGTGACACTGAAGCTTTCTTT
>.|TRBJ2-3|.|TRBV20-1
CSSAPPGWAAGTQYF
TGCAGTTCTGCCCCGCCGGGCTGGGCGGCGGGTACGCAGTATTTT
>TRBD1|TRBJ2-3|.|TRBV12-3/TRBV12-4
CASTWDRGTDTQYF
TGTGCCAGCACCTGGGACAGGGGAACAGATACGCAGTATTTT
>.|TRBJ1-2|once|TRBV24-1
CATRASGVDGYTF
TGTGCCACCAGAGCGTCAGGGGTGGATGGCTACACCTTC
>.|TRBJ2-3|.|TRBV9
CASSPRLGVGNTDTQYF
TGTGCCAGCAGCCCGAGGCTCGGGGTGGGGAACACAGATACGCAGTATTTT
>.|TRBJ2-7|.|TRBV20-1
CSVSRGDYEQYF
TGCAGTGTCTCTCGCGGGGACTACGAGCAGTACTTC
>.|TRBJ2-7|.|TRBV25-1
CASSDLGDNSYEQYF
TGTGCCAGCAGTGACCTGGGGGACAACTCCTACGAGCAGTACTTC
>.|TRBJ2-1|.|TRBV7-2
CASSLYVSPMKQFF
TGTGCCAGCAGCTTATATGTCAGCCCAATGAAGCAGTTCTTC
>TRBD2|TRBJ2-1|.|TRBV25-1
CASSGWTSISNEQFF
TGTGCCAGCAGTGGCTGGACTAGCATTAGCAATGAGCAGTTCTTC
>.|TRBJ2-7|few|TRBV9
CASSVRDGVYYEQYF
TGTGCCAGCAGCGTCCGGGACGGCGTTTACTACGAGCAGTACTTC
>.|TRBJ1-2|.|TRBV21-1
CATKGGFNYGYTF
TGTGCCACGAAAGGGGGCTTTAACTATGGCTACACCTTC
>TRBD2|TRBJ2-5|.|TRBV5-5
CTSSRTSGEGETQYF
TGTACCAGCAGCAGGACTAGCGGAGAGGGAGAGACCCAGTACTTC
>TRBD2|TRBJ2-7|.|TRBV13
CASSFTPSGRNVHEQYF
TGTGCCAGCAGCTTCACTCCTAGCGGGAGGAACGTGCACGAGCAGTACTTC
>.|TRBJ2-7|.|TRBV3-1
CASSQGLGDSSYEQYF
TGTGCCAGCAGCCAAGGACTGGGGGATAGCTCCTACGAGCAGTACTTC
>.|TRBJ1-1|.|TRBV3-1
CASRERGSRTEAFF
TGTGCCAGCAGAGAGAGGGGTAGTAGGACTGAAGCTTTCTTT
>.|TRBJ1-6|.|TRBV7-3
CASSPNGVGGSPLHF
TGTGCCAGCAGCCCCAATGGGGTAGGTGGTTCACCCCTCCACTTT
>.|TRBJ1-6|.|TRBV2
CASRPGEGGSPLHF
TGTGCCAGCAGGCCGGGGGAAGGTGGTTCACCCCTCCACTTT
>.|TRBJ2-7|.|TRBV12-3/TRBV12-4
CASSSLGGNSYEQYF
TGTGCCAGCAGTTCCCTTGGCGGTAACTCCTACGAGCAGTACTTC
>.|TRBJ2-3|.|TRBV5-5
CASSLAAGIDTQYF
TGTGCCAGCAGCTTGGCCGCCGGTATAGATACGCAGTATTTT
>.|TRBJ2-7|.|TRBV2
CASSVSKYAEQYF
TGTGCCAGCAGTGTTTCGAAGTATGCCGAGCAGTACTTC
>TRBD2|TRBJ2-3|.|TRBV20-1
CSARDAGGPGDTQYF
TGCAGTGCTAGAGATGCGGGAGGGCCCGGAGATACGCAGTATTTT